These T cell receptor beta chains were read from a single sample in a study of blood T cell repertoires in COVID-19. Here immunoSEQ multiplex PCR was the method, and the copy in TCRdb shows in-frame clones only, minus some. This sample has roughly 170,000 clones, with under 90% found just once. Sequences were obtained from peripheral blood. The source of these receptors is a human donor in a cohort sampled during active COVID-19. The CDR3 runs from the conserved cysteine through the conserved F or W. Each record gives: clone size, CDR3 length, D gene, V gene, J gene, CDR3 protein, CDR3 DNA. D genes are given only for firm matches. Size is omitted from some rows. Given values are once, few, many or a class for expanded clones.

>.|15|TRBD1|TRBV25-1|TRBJ1-1
CASSEVGLRGEEAFF
TGTGCCAGCAGCGAGGTGGGACTCAGGGGGGAAGAAGCTTTCTTT
>.|11|.|TRBV4-1|TRBJ1-1
CASSQAGEAFF
TGCGCCAGCAGCCAAGCCGGTGAAGCTTTCTTT
>.|15|TRBD1|TRBV5-1|TRBJ2-5
CASSLDRGLRETQYF
TGCGCCAGCAGCTTGGACAGGGGGCTTAGAGAGACCCAGTACTTC
>.|17|TRBD2|TRBV9|TRBJ2-2
CASSTATSGRAHGELFF
TGTGCCAGCAGCACCGCCACTAGCGGGAGGGCCCATGGGGAGCTGTTTTTT
>once|13|TRBD1|TRBV29-1|TRBJ2-1
CSGLGQGDNEQFF
TGCAGCGGTCTGGGACAGGGCGACAATGAGCAGTTCTTC
>.|15|TRBD2|TRBV5-1|TRBJ2-3
CASSLGAGGADTQYF
TGCGCCAGCAGCTTGGGGGCGGGGGGGGCAGATACGCAGTATTTT
>.|12|.|TRBV20-1|TRBJ2-7
CSASAVAREQYF
TGCAGTGCTAGTGCGGTAGCTCGCGAGCAGTACTTC
>.|11|.|TRBV5-1|TRBJ2-1
CASSGGNEQFF
TGCGCCAGCAGCGGGGGGAATGAGCAGTTCTTC
>few|11|.|TRBV7-9|TRBJ2-7
CASSLFGRPHF
TGTGCCAGCAGCTTATTCGGCAGGCCCCACTTC
>.|13|.|TRBV6-5|TRBJ1-5
CASSTGFNQPQHF
TGTGCCAGCAGCACAGGGTTCAATCAGCCCCAGCATTTT
>.|13|.|TRBV11-2|TRBJ1-6
CASSLARNSPLHF
TGTGCCAGCAGCTTAGCGAGGAATTCACCCCTCCACTTT
>.|16|.|TRBV5-6|TRBJ2-3
CASSRGDTPPGDTQYF
TGTGCCAGCAGCCGGGGGGACACCCCCCCTGGGGATACGCAGTATTTT
>.|15|.|TRBV19|TRBJ1-1
CASTARRGGNTEAFF
TGTGCCAGTACTGCCCGACGGGGGGGCAATACTGAAGCTTTCTTT
>.|16|TRBD1|TRBV19|TRBJ2-1
CASSTPDRGGYNEQFF
TGTGCCAGTAGTACCCCTGACAGGGGTGGCTACAATGAGCAGTTCTTC
>.|14|.|TRBV5-1|TRBJ2-7
CASSLDPGDYEQYF
TGCGCCAGCAGCTTAGACCCGGGAGACTACGAGCAGTACTTC
>.|15|.|TRBV6-5|TRBJ1-2
CASSYSSFENYGYTF
TGTGCCAGCAGTTACTCGAGTTTCGAGAACTATGGCTACACCTTC
>.|16|TRBD2|TRBV5-6|TRBJ2-3
CASSFGLAGGSDTQYF
TGTGCCAGCAGCTTTGGACTAGCGGGGGGGTCAGATACGCAGTATTTT
>.|15|TRBD1|TRBV19|TRBJ2-6
CASSVTGFGANVLTF
TGTGCCAGTAGCGTGACAGGGTTCGGGGCCAACGTCCTGACTTTC
>.|12|.|TRBV7-3|TRBJ2-5
CASSLREETQYF
TGTGCCAGCAGCTTAAGAGAAGAGACCCAGTACTTC
>.|15|.|TRBV6-5|TRBJ1-1
CASSYDWEKTTEAFF
TGTGCCAGCAGTTACGATTGGGAGAAGACCACTGAAGCTTTCTTT
>.|13|.|TRBV12-3/TRBV12-4|TRBJ2-7
CASSWAPTYEQYF
TGTGCCAGCAGTTGGGCACCAACCTACGAGCAGTACTTC
>.|17|TRBD1|TRBV10-1|TRBJ2-5
CASSVGTTGVFQETQYF
TGCGCCAGCAGTGTGGGTACGACAGGGGTGTTTCAAGAGACCCAGTACTTC
>.|20|TRBD1|TRBV24-1|TRBJ1-4
CATSDRTSTGWKTTNEKLFF
TGTGCCACCAGTGATCGCACTTCGACAGGGTGGAAAACAACTAATGAAAAACTGTTTTTT
>few|15|.|TRBV10-3|TRBJ1-3
CAISESKQPGNTIYF
TGTGCCATCAGTGAGTCGAAACAACCTGGAAACACCATATATTTT
>.|18|.|TRBV5-1|TRBJ1-4
CASSLDAEYSSTNEKLFF
TGCGCCAGCAGCTTGGATGCCGAATACAGCTCAACTAATGAAAAACTGTTTTTT
>.|18|.|TRBV12-2|TRBJ2-4
CASRLTNLAGGAKNIQYF
TGTGCAAGTCGCTTAACCAATCTAGCGGGGGGAGCCAAAAACATTCAGTACTTC
>.|15|.|TRBV19|TRBJ2-1
CASGKRQGGYNEQFF
TGTGCCAGTGGCAAACGACAGGGAGGTTACAATGAGCAGTTCTTC
>.|13|.|TRBV5-4|TRBJ2-3
CASSLQAGDTQYF
TGTGCCAGCAGCTTACAAGCGGGAGATACGCAGTATTTT
>.|13|.|TRBV19|TRBJ2-3
CASSATSTDTQYF
TGTGCCAGTAGTGCCACTAGCACAGATACGCAGTATTTT
>.|19|.|TRBV2|TRBJ1-1
CASRPPFFLTGAMNTEAFF
TGTGCCAGCAGGCCTCCATTCTTTTTGACAGGAGCCATGAACACTGAAGCTTTCTTT
>.|16|.|TRBV19|TRBJ1-2
CASSWRLSLGVLGYTF
TGTGCCAGTAGTTGGCGTCTGAGTCTGGGAGTGCTTGGCTACACCTTC
>.|15|TRBD1|TRBV6-1|TRBJ1-4
CASSDGSGGFEKLFF
TGTGCCAGCAGTGACGGGTCAGGGGGCTTTGAAAAACTGTTTTTT
>.|15|.|TRBV6-1|TRBJ1-1
CASSEFQSVNTEAFF
TGTGCCAGCAGTGAATTCCAGAGCGTGAACACTGAAGCTTTCTTT
>.|14|.|TRBV5-5|TRBJ1-1
CASSLSADYTEAFF
TGTGCCAGCAGCTTGTCGGCAGACTACACTGAAGCTTTCTTT
>.|15|TRBD1|TRBV5-1|TRBJ1-6
CASSWDRTGASPLHF
TGCGCCAGCAGCTGGGACAGGACAGGCGCTTCACCCCTCCACTTT
>.|14|.|TRBV29-1|TRBJ1-5
CSVPWGGRNQPQHF
TGCAGCGTACCGTGGGGGGGTCGAAATCAGCCCCAGCATTTT
>few|15|TRBD2|TRBV6-1|TRBJ2-6
CASSERGVGANVLTF
TGTGCCAGCAGTGAACGGGGGGTTGGGGCCAACGTCCTGACTTTC
>once|12|.|TRBV18|TRBJ2-1
CASSPQSVQQFF
TGTGCCAGCTCACCACAATCGGTGCAGCAGTTCTTC
>.|11|.|TRBV5-6|TRBJ1-2
CASSIRQVYTF
TGTGCCAGCAGCATAAGACAGGTCTACACCTTC
>.|15|.|TRBV27|TRBJ2-7
CASSFERGQSYEQYF
TGTGCCAGCAGTTTTGAAAGGGGACAATCCTACGAGCAGTACTTC
>.|12|.|TRBV6-6|TRBJ2-7
CASSYPGNEQYF
TGTGCCAGCAGTTATCCAGGGAATGAGCAGTACTTC
>.|16|TRBD1|TRBV3-1/TRBV3-2|TRBJ2-7
CASSRGTGGATYEQYF
TGTGCCAGCAGCCGCGGGACAGGGGGTGCTACCTACGAGCAGTACTTC
>.|15|.|TRBV6-5|TRBJ1-2
CASSPGTQGMYGYTF
TGTGCCAGCAGTCCGGGGACCCAGGGGATGTATGGCTACACCTTC
>.|17|TRBD1|TRBV19|TRBJ2-6
CASSIEGQGAGANVLTF
TGTGCCAGTAGTATAGAAGGTCAGGGGGCCGGGGCCAACGTCCTGACTTTC
>.|13|.|TRBV30|TRBJ2-7
CAWGAGASYEQYF
TGTGCCTGGGGGGCAGGGGCTTCCTACGAGCAGTACTTC
>.|17|.|TRBV13|TRBJ1-2
CASSRGVAEGANYGYTF
TGTGCCAGCAGCAGAGGGGTGGCGGAGGGTGCTAACTATGGCTACACCTTC
>.|15|.|TRBV27|TRBJ1-5
CASSFAGDSNQPQHF
TGTGCCAGCAGTTTCGCAGGGGATAGCAATCAGCCCCAGCATTTT
>.|16|.|TRBV19|TRBJ1-5
CASKDIGGNSNQPQHF
TGTGCCAGTAAGGACATCGGAGGGAATAGCAATCAGCCCCAGCATTTT
>once|16|.|TRBV15|TRBJ1-2
CARLDWEGDSNYGYTF
TGTGCCAGGCTCGATTGGGAGGGTGATTCTAACTATGGCTACACCTTC
>.|15|.|TRBV6-5|TRBJ1-6
CASRNRFNYNSPLHF
TGTGCCAGCAGGAACAGGTTTAACTATAATTCACCCCTCCACTTT
>.|17|.|TRBV10-1|TRBJ2-1
CASSESWLGADDNEQFF
TGCGCCAGCAGTGAGTCCTGGCTGGGGGCGGACGACAATGAGCAGTTCTTC
>few|15|.|TRBV18|TRBJ1-5
CASSPGGGYPSAQHF
TGTGCCAGCTCACCGGGAGGGGGTTACCCATCAGCCCAGCATTTT
>.|11|.|TRBV29-1|TRBJ2-7
CSGVRGLEQYF
TGCAGCGGAGTACGGGGTCTGGAGCAGTACTTC
>.|14|.|TRBV3-1/TRBV3-2|TRBJ2-5
CASSHVGLLETQYF
TGTGCCAGCAGCCATGTTGGACTTTTGGAGACCCAGTACTTC
>.|14|TRBD1|TRBV9|TRBJ1-2
CASSTGQGTYGYTF
TGTGCCAGCAGCACCGGACAGGGAACCTATGGCTACACCTTC
>.|17|TRBD1|TRBV10-3|TRBJ2-7
CASRPHTGTGLTYEQYF
TGTGCCAGCCGACCGCATACCGGGACAGGGTTAACCTACGAGCAGTACTTC
>.|14|.|TRBV2|TRBJ2-2
CASKGDPGTGELFF
TGTGCCAGCAAGGGGGACCCCGGAACCGGGGAGCTGTTTTTT